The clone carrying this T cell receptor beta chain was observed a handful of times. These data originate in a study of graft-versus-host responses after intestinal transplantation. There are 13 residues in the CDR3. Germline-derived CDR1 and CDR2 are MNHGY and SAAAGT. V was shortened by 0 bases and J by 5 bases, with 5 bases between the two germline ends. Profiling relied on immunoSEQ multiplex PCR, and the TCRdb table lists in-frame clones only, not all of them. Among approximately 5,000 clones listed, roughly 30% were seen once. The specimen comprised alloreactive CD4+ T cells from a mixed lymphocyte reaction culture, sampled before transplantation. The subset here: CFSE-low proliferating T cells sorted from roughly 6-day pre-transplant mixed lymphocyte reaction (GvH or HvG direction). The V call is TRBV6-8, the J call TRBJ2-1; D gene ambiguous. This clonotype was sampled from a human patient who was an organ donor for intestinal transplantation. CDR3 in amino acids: CASSYSPHNEQFF. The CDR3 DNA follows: TGTGCCAGCAGTTACTCCCCCCACAATGAGCAGTTCTTC.